This T cell receptor (beta chain) is from a study of cytomegalovirus exposure and HLA in healthy donors. With respect to this clone: Antigen: not known.

Per the germline V gene, CDR1 is MNHNS and CDR2 is SASEGT. This CDR3 contains 15 residues. Use of 60 Vbeta and 13 Jbeta primers characterized the PCR. Sequenced by immunoSEQ multiplex PCR; TCRdb stores in-frame clones only, minus some. The table lists around 140,000 clones, approximately 80% of them singletons, with about 2.5% in the top ten. Notes on the study in general: Presence/absence analyses assumed roughly uniform sequencing depth across donors, which may not hold. Among TCR beta chains of equal frequency, HLA-associated ones were more clonally expanded in a later analysis. TCR beta sequences reportedly predicted the HLA-A and HLA-B alleles of most subjects accurately.

Sequencing was carried out using PBMCs. The chain is built from TRBV6-1 and TRBJ2-5; 7 nucleotides match TRBD1. The J call is doubtful: the DNA matches TRBJ2-7 better. This receptor was obtained from a woman between 18 and 29 years old in good health and CMV-seropositive. CDR3 coding DNA: TGTGCCAGCAGGACACAGGGGATGAGCTCCTACGAGCAGTACTTC. Its protein product is CASRTQGMSSYEQYF.